This is a list of T cell receptor beta chains from one sample in a study of technical replicates of blood from a handful of donors. Only in-frame clones appear in the TCRdb table, and some are missing; sequencing was by immunoSEQ multiplex PCR. The data contain about 15,000 clones, over 75% of them seen just once; the ten biggest clones take up about an eighth. Sample: PBMCs. Receptor source: a human donor in good health. Both conserved end residues are part of each CDR3. Each record gives: J gene, D gene, clone size, V gene, CDR3 DNA, CDR3 protein. A D gene is named only where the DNA matches it firmly. Size is stated for part of the rows, as once, few or many counts, or as a class when the clone is expanded.

>TRBJ2-7|TRBD1|NA|TRBV29-1
TGCAGCGTTGAGGTGACAGGGGGCTACGAGCAGTACTTC
CSVEVTGGYEQYF
>TRBJ2-5|NA|few|TRBV7-2
TGTGCCAGCAGCCAGCGGCAGACCCAGTACTTC
CASSQRQTQYF
>TRBJ2-7|TRBD2|NA|TRBV28
TGTGCCAGCAGTCCTTCTAGCGGATCGCGGTCCGAGCAGTACTTC
CASSPSSGSRSEQYF
>TRBJ1-1|TRBD1|NA|TRBV6-1
TGTGCCAGCAGTGAATACGGGTGGGGACAGGGAAAAAACACTGAAGCTTTCTTT
CASSEYGWGQGKNTEAFF
>TRBJ2-1|NA|NA|TRBV28
TGTGCCAGCGCTAACTACAATGAGCAGTTCTTC
CASANYNEQFF
>TRBJ1-4|NA|NA|TRBV19
TGTGCCAGTAGTTCAGGGTCCCGCTTTGAAAAACTGTTTTTT
CASSSGSRFEKLFF
>TRBJ2-5|NA|NA|TRBV7-3
TGTGCCAGCAGCTTAACTGGGCAGAATCGAGAGACCCAGTACTTC
CASSLTGQNRETQYF
>TRBJ2-1|TRBD2|NA|TRBV5-4
TGTGCCAGCAGCTTGGGTCTAGCGGGAGAGGAGCAGTTCTTC
CASSLGLAGEEQFF
>TRBJ2-5|TRBD1|NA|TRBV7-9
TGTGCCAGCAGCGGAGGACAGGGGAGGACGGAGACCCAGTACTTC
CASSGGQGRTETQYF
>TRBJ1-2|NA|once|TRBV19
TGTGCCACCGAGATCTCCCCCAGGGGCAACCGAGGCTACACCTTC
CATEISPRGNRGYTF
>TRBJ2-1|NA|NA|TRBV29-1
TGCAGCGTAGGAGCCTACAATGAGCAGTTCTTC
CSVGAYNEQFF
>TRBJ2-2|NA|few|TRBV25-1
TGTGCCATGACAGGAGACACCGGGGAGCTGTTTTTT
CAMTGDTGELFF
>TRBJ2-5|TRBD1|NA|TRBV6-1
TGTGCCAGCAGTCCGGGACAGGGGGCATCAGAGACCCAGTACTTC
CASSPGQGASETQYF
>TRBJ1-1|NA|NA|TRBV10-1
TGCGCCAGCAGCCGACAGAGGGGGGGAGAAGCTTTCTTT
CASSRQRGGEAFF
>TRBJ1-1|NA|NA|TRBV12-5
TGTGCTAGTGGCCGTCAGGGTTTTGCGAACACTGAAGCTTTCTTT
CASGRQGFANTEAFF
>TRBJ2-1|TRBD2|once|TRBV28
TGTGCCAGCAGCCCCCCGATGGGAGGGCCTGATGAGCAGTTCTTC
CASSPPMGGPDEQFF
>TRBJ1-2|NA|NA|TRBV29-1
TGCAGCGTTGTGGTGCCTGGTAGGAGTGGCTACACCTTC
CSVVVPGRSGYTF
>TRBJ2-3|TRBD2|NA|TRBV25-1
TGTGCCAGCAGTGTAGGAGGGAGGGCCGCGACAGATACGCAGTATTTT
CASSVGGRAATDTQYF
>TRBJ1-2|NA|NA|TRBV6-1
TGTGCCAGCCGATTGGACAGTAACTATGGCTACACCTTC
CASRLDSNYGYTF
>TRBJ2-5|NA|NA|TRBV29-1
TGCAGCGGGGAGCTGTACCAAGAGACCCAGTACTTC
CSGELYQETQYF